One and the same sample provided the 23 T cell receptor beta chains below, sequenced in a study of T cell responses to AZD1222 COVID-19 vaccine. Generated by immunoSEQ multiplex PCR, the TCRdb table keeps only in-frame clones and is missing some. This table holds more than 95,000 clones, more than 75% found once. The input for sequencing was peripheral blood, taken on day 0 of AZD1222 vaccination. The receptors derive from an adult in good health.

The J gene is TRBJ2-7, the V gene TRBV6-6; possible D gene TRBD1, 6 bases. The CDR3 consists of 14 residues. Trimming pared 6 bases from V and 3 bases from J, leaving 15 bases between. From germline, CDR1 is MNHNY and CDR2 SVGAGI (reference sequence). The CDR3 sequence: CASSMDGQSYEQYF. For the CDR3, the DNA is TGTGCCAGCAGCATGGACGGACAGAGCTACGAGCAGTACTTC.

This clone was detected only a few times. V and J are TRBV6-1 and TRBJ2-3; 8 bases line up with TRBD2. V was pared by 3 bases and J by 3 bases, with 2 bases of the junction left unmatched. There are 14 residues in the CDR3. Germline CDR1 is MNHNS and CDR2 is SASEGT. Written as DNA, the CDR3 is TGTGCCAGCAGTGAGGGACTAGTTACAGATACGCAGTATTTT. It yields the protein CASSEGLVTDTQYF.

The rearrangement uses TRBV4-3 and TRBJ1-2; D is uncertain. The germline V gene encodes CDR1 LGHNA and CDR2 YSLEER. The CDR3 extends over 17 amino acids. The V gene lost 1 base and the J gene lost 4 bases, with 19 bases spanning the gap. CDR3 residues: CASSQGRYWQALYGYTF. The CDR3, as DNA: TGCGCCAGCAGCCAAGGAAGGTATTGGCAGGCCCTCTATGGCTACACCTTC.

The rearrangement uses TRBV6-5 and TRBJ2-4, with TRBD1 identical over 9 bases. Germline V gene data show CDR1 as MNHEY and CDR2 as SVGAGI. V trimming: 4 bases; J trimming: 8 bases; junction bases outside the gene matches: 6. The CDR3 runs 14 residues. CDR3 residues: CASSSTGGGDIQYF. The CDR3 DNA reads TGTGCCAGCAGTTCCACAGGGGGCGGAGACATTCAGTACTTC.

J is TRBJ2-1 and V is TRBV6-5; 7 positions match TRBD2. Germline assignment: CDR1 MNHEY and CDR2 SVGAGI. Unmatched junction bases numbered 6, after V lost 6 bases and J lost 1 base. The CDR3 sequence is 15 residues long. The CDR3 DNA reads TGTGCCAGCAGGGACTGGGAGGGATCCTACAATGAGCAGTTCTTC. Encoded protein: CASRDWEGSYNEQFF.

This CDR3 is CASSLMSGTSDYEQFF. CDR3 DNA sequence: TGTGCCAGCAGCTTAATGTCCGGGACTAGCGATTATGAGCAGTTCTTC. The chain couples TRBV11-3 to TRBJ2-1, with TRBD2 matching over 10 bases. The CDR3 is made up of 16 amino acids. V shed 2 bases, J shed 8 bases, and the junction held 9 bases outside the gene matches. Germline CDR1 reads SGHNT; CDR2 reads YENEEA.

The chain carries TRBV7-3 and TRBJ1-1; D unclear. Germline loops: CDR1 SGHTA, CDR2 FQGTGA. The V gene lost 5 bases and the J gene lost 1 base, with 8 bases spanning the gap. The length of the CDR3 is 13 residues. For the CDR3, the DNA is TGTGCCAGCAGCCCGCAAAAGAACACTGAAGCTTTCTTT. Translating it yields CASSPQKNTEAFF.

The chain is built from TRBV5-1 and TRBJ2-1, with TRBD2 matching over 8 bases. The germline V gene encodes CDR1 SGHRS and CDR2 YFSETQ. Germline trimming cut 0 bases from V and 6 bases from J; bases unmatched to any gene: 11. The CDR3 loop spans 17 amino acids. The CDR3 region is CASSLATGGGGFNEQFF. The DNA of the CDR3 is TGCGCCAGCAGCTTGGCCACAGGAGGCGGGGGGTTCAATGAGCAGTTCTTC.

In this sample, this clone turned up a few times. The chain couples TRBV4-2 to TRBJ1-5, with no clear D. Trimming removed 0 bases at V and 3 bases at J, with 9 bases between. Germline CDR1 is LGHNA and CDR2 is YNFKEQ. The CDR3 contains 15 residues. The CDR3 region is CASSQDLTVNQPQHF. CDR3 bases: TGTGCCAGCAGCCAAGATCTCACAGTCAATCAGCCCCAGCATTTT.

In DNA, the CDR3 is TGTGCCAGCAGCCCTGGTAAGGGGGAAGTTGGCAATCAGCCCCAGCATTTT. Its translation: CASSPGKGEVGNQPQHF. The V call is TRBV4-2, the J call TRBJ1-5; D may be TRBD1 (6 bases). The V gene's germline CDR1 is LGHNA and CDR2 YNFKEQ. The V gene lost 4 bases and the J gene lost 2 bases, with 18 bases spanning the gap. This CDR3 comprises 17 residues.

V usage is TRBV7-6 and J usage is TRBJ2-2, with TRBD1 as a possible D gene (5 bases). CDR1 is SGHVS, CDR2 FNYEAQ, per germline. V lost 5 bases and J 1 base, leaving 11 bases between the germline ends. The CDR3 has 15 amino acids. CDR3: CASSQDGQNTGELFF. As DNA, the CDR3 is TGTGCCAGCAGCCAAGATGGACAGAACACCGGGGAGCTGTTTTTT.

This clone showed up just once. The CDR3 sequence: CASSMRTGGRDTQYF. The DNA of the CDR3 is TGTGCCAGTAGTATGAGGACTGGCGGGAGGGATACGCAGTATTTT. The V and J genes are TRBV19 and TRBJ2-3; 8 nucleotides align to TRBD2. The V gene end was trimmed by 3 bases and the J gene end by 6 bases; junction bases not matched to a gene: 8. Germline lookup yields CDR1 LNHDA and CDR2 SQIVND (reference sequence). The CDR3 spans 15 residues.

In its sample, this clone was seen once. The chain uses TRBV27 and TRBJ2-1, with a weak D call TRBD2 (6 bases). This CDR3 is built from 12 residues. CDR1 is MNHEY, CDR2 SMNVEV, per germline (reference sequence). V was cut by 8 bases and J by 9 bases, with 14 bases left in between. The CDR3 sequence: CASRLVSGEQFF. The CDR3 coding sequence is TGTGCCAGCCGACTAGTCTCCGGTGAGCAGTTCTTC.

V and J are TRBV6-5 and TRBJ2-3; D is unclear. The germline gives CDR1 MNHEY, CDR2 SVGAGI. The CDR3 is 12 residues long. The V end lost 7 bases, the J end lost 1 base, and 6 bases lay between the germline ends. The chain's CDR3 is CASKNGTDTQYF. The CDR3 DNA is TGTGCCAGCAAGAACGGCACAGATACGCAGTATTTT.

This clone was counted a few times. The rearrangement uses TRBV15 and TRBJ2-1, with D unclear. V was clipped by 4 bases and J by 8 bases, with 6 bases between them. CDR3 size: 11 residues. Germline CDR1 is LNHNV and CDR2 is YYDKDF (reference sequence). The CDR3 protein is CATSKYDEQFF. The CDR3 coding sequence is TGTGCCACCAGCAAATATGATGAGCAGTTCTTC.

V is TRBV6-1 and J is TRBJ1-6; a possible D gene is TRBD1 (6 bases). The CDR3 length is 16 residues. The germline CDR1 and CDR2 sequences are MNHNS and SASEGT. V lost 4 bases, J lost 0 bases, and 10 bases lay in between. The DNA of the CDR3 is TGTGCCAGCAGTGGAGGGGGGAGCTCCTATAATTCACCCCTCCACTTT. It encodes CASSGGGSSYNSPLHF.

The chain is built from TRBV6-5 and TRBJ1-4, with 10 bases fitting TRBD1. CDR1 is MNHEY and CDR2 is SVGAGI in the germline V gene. V trimming: 6 bases; J trimming: 8 bases; junction bases outside the gene matches: 6. CDR3 length: 14 residues. CDR3 loop: CASRPDRGSEKLFF. As DNA, the CDR3 is TGTGCCAGCAGGCCGGACAGGGGGAGCGAAAAACTGTTTTTT.

The rearrangement uses TRBV5-1 and TRBJ2-3; no reliable D call. Germline values: CDR1 SGHRS, CDR2 YFSETQ. Trimming pared 3 bases from V and 2 bases from J, leaving 4 bases between. CDR3 length: 12 amino acids. The CDR3 sequence: CASSSDTDTQYF. The CDR3 nucleotides are TGCGCCAGCAGCTCGGACACAGATACGCAGTATTTT.

This chain uses TRBV10-1 with TRBJ2-7, with TRBD2 matching 8 bases. The CDR3 is 14 amino acids. V was pared by 8 bases and J by 6 bases, with 12 bases of the junction left unmatched. Germline CDR1 is WNHNN and CDR2 is SYGVQD (reference sequence). The CDR3 bases are TGCGCCAGCGCGGCGGAGCGGGAGTCGGCCGAGCAGTACTTC. Amino acids: CASAAERESAEQYF.

The chain recombines TRBV12-5 with TRBJ1-4; D possibly corresponds to TRBD1 (5 bases). V was clipped by 0 bases and J by 2 bases, with 10 bases between them. CDR3 length: 16 amino acids. The germline V gene has CDR1 LGHNT and CDR2 FRNRAP. CDR3 region: CASGLVRVGTNEKLFF. The CDR3 DNA reads as TGTGCTAGTGGTTTGGTCAGGGTCGGGACTAATGAAAAACTGTTTTTT.

The V and J genes are TRBV27 and TRBJ2-7; maybe TRBD2 (5 bases). Germline V gene data show CDR1 as MNHEY and CDR2 as SMNVEV (reference sequence). This CDR3 contains 13 residues. Trimming removed 5 bases from V and 2 bases from J, with 10 bases in between. The CDR3 sequence: CASSPRGPYEQYF. The CDR3 bases are TGTGCCAGCAGTCCCCGCGGGCCCTACGAGCAGTACTTC.

J is TRBJ2-7 and V is TRBV3-1 (or the pseudogene TRBV3-2); TRBD1 is a possible D gene (6 bases). The CDR3 is 14 amino acids. V lost 6 bases and J lost 5, with 17 bases in between. The germline V gene has CDR1 LGHDT and CDR2 YNNKEL (reference sequence). CDR3: CASRSRIGDNEQYF. CDR3 bases: TGTGCCAGCAGGAGCCGGATCGGGGACAACGAGCAGTACTTC.

The V gene is TRBV6-5, the J gene TRBJ2-1, with 14 bases lining up with TRBD2. CDR3 size: 15 residues. V lost 6 bases and J lost 4; bases outside the gene matches: 2. CDR1 is MNHEY and CDR2 is SVGAGI in the germline V gene. Here the CDR3 reads CASRTSGRAYNEQFF. CDR3 DNA sequence: TGTGCCAGCAGGACTAGCGGGAGGGCGTACAATGAGCAGTTCTTC.